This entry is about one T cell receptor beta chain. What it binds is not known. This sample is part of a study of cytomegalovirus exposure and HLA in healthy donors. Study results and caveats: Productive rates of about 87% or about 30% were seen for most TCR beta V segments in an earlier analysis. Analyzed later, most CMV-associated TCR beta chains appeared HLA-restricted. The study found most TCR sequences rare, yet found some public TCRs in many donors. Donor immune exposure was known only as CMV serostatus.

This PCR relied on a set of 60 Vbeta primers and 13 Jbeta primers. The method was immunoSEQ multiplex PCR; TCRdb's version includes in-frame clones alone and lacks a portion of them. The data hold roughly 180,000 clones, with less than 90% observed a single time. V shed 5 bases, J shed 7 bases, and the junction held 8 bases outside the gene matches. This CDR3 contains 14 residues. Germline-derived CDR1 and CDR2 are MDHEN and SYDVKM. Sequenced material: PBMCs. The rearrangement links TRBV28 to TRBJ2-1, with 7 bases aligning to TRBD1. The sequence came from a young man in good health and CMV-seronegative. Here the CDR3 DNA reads TGTGCCAGCAGTCCTCGGACAGGAATTAATGAGCAGTTCTTC. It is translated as CASSPRTGINEQFF. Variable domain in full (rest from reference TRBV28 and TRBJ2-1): DVKVTQSSRYLVKRTGEKVFLECVQDMDHENMFWYRQDPGLGLRLIYFSYDVKMKEKGDIPEGYSVSREKKERFSLILESASTNQTSMYLCASSPRTGINEQFFGPGTRLTVL.